This entry features one TCR beta chain sequence. TCRdb reprocessed the RT-PCR reads via MiXCR and lists one record per CDR3 protein. This table has about 200,000 distinct CDR3 sequences, about 40% appearing once. The source of the sample is a study of patients and donors after allogeneic stem cell transplantation. The receptor was derived from a human donor who was either an allogeneic HSCT recipient or a stem cell or donor lymphocyte infusion donor (not recorded which). It is not recorded whose cells these are; they may come from a transplant donor. The sample consisted of blood, either unsorted or a sorted T cell fraction (not recorded which).

CDR3 bases: TGTGCCAGCAGCTTAGATGGGACGGACTATGGCTACACCTTC. Its translation is CASSLDGTDYGYTF. The chain uses TRBV11-2 and TRBJ1-2, with TRBD1 as a possible D gene (5 bases). The germline V and J ends were trimmed by 0 bases and 3 bases, with 8 bases remaining between them. Germline V gene sequence: CDR1 SGHAT, CDR2 FQNNGV. The CDR3 is 14 amino acids.